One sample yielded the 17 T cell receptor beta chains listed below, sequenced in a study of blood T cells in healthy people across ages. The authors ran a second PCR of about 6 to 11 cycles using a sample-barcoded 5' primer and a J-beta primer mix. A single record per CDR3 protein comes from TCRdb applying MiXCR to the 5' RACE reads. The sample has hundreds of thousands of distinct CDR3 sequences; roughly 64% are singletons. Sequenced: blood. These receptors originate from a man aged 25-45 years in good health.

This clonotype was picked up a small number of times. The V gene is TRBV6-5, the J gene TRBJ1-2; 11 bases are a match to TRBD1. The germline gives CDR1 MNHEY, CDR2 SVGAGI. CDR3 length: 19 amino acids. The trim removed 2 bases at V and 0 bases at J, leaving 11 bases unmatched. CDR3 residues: CASSYTPGQGAKANYGYTF. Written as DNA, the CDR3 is TGTGCCAGCAGTTACACCCCTGGACAGGGGGCCAAAGCTAACTATGGCTACACCTTC.

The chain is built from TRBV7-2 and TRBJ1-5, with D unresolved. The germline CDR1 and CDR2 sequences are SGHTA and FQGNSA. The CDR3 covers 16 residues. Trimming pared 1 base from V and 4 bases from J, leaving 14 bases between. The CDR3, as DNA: TGTGCCAGCAGCTTAGACTGGGGAGGCGGGAATCAGCCCCAGCATTTT. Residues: CASSLDWGGGNQPQHF.

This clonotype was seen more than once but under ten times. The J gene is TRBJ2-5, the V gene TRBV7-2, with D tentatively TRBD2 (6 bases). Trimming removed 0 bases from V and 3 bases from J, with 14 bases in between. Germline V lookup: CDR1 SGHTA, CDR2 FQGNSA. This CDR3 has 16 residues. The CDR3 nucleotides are TGTGCCAGCAGCTTAGCCCTAGTCGGGGGAGAAGAGACCCAGTACTTC. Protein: CASSLALVGGEETQYF.

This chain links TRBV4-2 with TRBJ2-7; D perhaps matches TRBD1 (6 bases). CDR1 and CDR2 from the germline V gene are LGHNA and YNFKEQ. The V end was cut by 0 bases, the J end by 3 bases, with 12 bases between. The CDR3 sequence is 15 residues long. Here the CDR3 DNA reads TGTGCCAGCAGCCAAGATGCACAGGGAAACTACGAGCAGTACTTC. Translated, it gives CASSQDAQGNYEQYF.

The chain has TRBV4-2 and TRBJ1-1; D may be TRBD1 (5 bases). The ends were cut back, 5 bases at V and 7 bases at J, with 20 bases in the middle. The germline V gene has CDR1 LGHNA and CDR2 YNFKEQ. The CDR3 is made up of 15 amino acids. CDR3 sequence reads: CASSGLYEGKGEAFF. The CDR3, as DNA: TGTGCCAGCAGCGGGTTGTACGAGGGGAAGGGTGAAGCTTTCTTT.

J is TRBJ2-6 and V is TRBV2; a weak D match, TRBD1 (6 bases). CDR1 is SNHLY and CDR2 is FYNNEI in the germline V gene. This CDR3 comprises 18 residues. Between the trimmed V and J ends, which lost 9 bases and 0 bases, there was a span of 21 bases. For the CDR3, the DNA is TGTGCCAGTCAGGGGACGATATACAAGACCTCTGGGGCCAACGTCCTGACTTTC. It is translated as CASQGTIYKTSGANVLTF.

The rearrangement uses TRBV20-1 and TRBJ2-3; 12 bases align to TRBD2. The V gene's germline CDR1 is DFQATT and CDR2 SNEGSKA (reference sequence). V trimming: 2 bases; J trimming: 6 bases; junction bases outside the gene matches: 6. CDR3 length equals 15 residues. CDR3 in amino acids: CSARKTSGRTDTQYF. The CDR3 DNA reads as TGCAGTGCTAGAAAGACTAGCGGGAGAACTGATACGCAGTATTTT.

The CDR3 protein is CASTETGPNTEAFF. DNA for the CDR3: TGTGCCAGCACGGAGACAGGGCCCAACACTGAAGCTTTCTTT. V is TRBV25-1 and J is TRBJ1-1; the match to TRBD1 covers 7 bases. The CDR3 covers 14 residues. Unmatched junction bases numbered 7, after V lost 7 bases and J lost 2 bases. Per the germline V gene, CDR1 is MGHDK and CDR2 is SYGVNS.

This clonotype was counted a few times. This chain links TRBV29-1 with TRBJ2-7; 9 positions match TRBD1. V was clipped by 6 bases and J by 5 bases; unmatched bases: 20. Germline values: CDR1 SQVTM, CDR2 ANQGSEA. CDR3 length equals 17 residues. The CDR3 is CSVRSGTGTWKSHEQYF. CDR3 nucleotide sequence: TGCAGCGTCCGCTCCGGGACAGGGACGTGGAAAAGTCACGAGCAGTACTTC.

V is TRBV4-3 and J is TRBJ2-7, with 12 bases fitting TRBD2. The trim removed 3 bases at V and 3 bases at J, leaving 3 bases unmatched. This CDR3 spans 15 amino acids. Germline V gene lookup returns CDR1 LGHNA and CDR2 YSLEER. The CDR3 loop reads CASSHTSGGNYEQYF. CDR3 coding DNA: TGCGCCAGCAGCCACACTAGCGGGGGGAACTACGAGCAGTACTTC.

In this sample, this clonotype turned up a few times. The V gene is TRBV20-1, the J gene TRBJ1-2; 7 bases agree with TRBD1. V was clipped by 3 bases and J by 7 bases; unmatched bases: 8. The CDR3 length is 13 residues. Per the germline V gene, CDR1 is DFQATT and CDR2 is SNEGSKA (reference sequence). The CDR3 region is CSASPGGIVGYTF. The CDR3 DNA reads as TGCAGTGCTAGCCCAGGGGGTATCGTTGGCTACACCTTC.

Here the CDR3 reads CASSLGTPESGGEQFF. The CDR3 DNA reads TGCGCCAGCAGCCTCGGGACTCCCGAGTCAGGAGGTGAGCAGTTCTTC. The V gene is TRBV5-1, the J gene TRBJ2-1, with D tentatively TRBD2 (6 bases). V lost 4 bases to trimming and J lost 9 bases, with 23 bases between them. The V gene's germline CDR1 is SGHRS and CDR2 YFSETQ. The CDR3 runs 16 residues.

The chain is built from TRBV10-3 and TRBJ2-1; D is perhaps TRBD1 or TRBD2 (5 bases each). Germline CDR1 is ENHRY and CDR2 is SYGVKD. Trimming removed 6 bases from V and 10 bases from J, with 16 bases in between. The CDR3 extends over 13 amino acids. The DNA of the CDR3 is TGTGCCATCAGAGCCGGGACGGGCATCGAGCAGTTCTTC. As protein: CAIRAGTGIEQFF.

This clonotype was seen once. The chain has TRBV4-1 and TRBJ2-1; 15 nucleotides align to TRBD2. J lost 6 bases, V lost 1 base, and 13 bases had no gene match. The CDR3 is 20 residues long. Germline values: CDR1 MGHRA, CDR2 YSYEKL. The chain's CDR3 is CASSQVTGTSGGYDPNEQFF. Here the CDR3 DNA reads TGCGCCAGCAGCCAAGTTACCGGGACTAGCGGGGGGTACGACCCCAATGAGCAGTTCTTC.

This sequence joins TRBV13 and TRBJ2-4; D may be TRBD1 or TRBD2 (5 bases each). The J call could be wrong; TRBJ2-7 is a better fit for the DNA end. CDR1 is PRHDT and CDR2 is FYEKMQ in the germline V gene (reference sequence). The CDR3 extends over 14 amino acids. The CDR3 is CASSRRGSLGEQYF. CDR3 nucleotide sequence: TGTGCCAGCAGCCGTCGGGGCAGCCTTGGCGAGCAGTACTTC.

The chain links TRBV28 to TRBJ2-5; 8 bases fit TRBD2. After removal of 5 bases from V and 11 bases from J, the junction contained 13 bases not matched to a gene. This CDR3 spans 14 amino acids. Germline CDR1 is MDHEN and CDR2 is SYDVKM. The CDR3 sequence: CASSPSRGRNEQYF. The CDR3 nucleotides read TGTGCCAGCAGTCCCTCACGCGGGAGGAATGAGCAGTACTTC.

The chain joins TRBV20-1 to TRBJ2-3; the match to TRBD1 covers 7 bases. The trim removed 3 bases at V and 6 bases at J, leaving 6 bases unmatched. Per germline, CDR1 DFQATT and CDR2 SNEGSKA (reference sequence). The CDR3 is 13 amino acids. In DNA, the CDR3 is TGCAGTGCTAGCGGGGACAGTCTCGATACGCAGTATTTT. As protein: CSASGDSLDTQYF.